This T cell receptor beta chain was captured in a study of blood T cell repertoires in COVID-19. All enrollees were roughly 18 to 89 years old and from under 25 US areas. Which cohort a participant joined came from the clinical history participants gave. The data were produced by immunoSEQ multiplex PCR, yet TCRdb's version contains in-frame clones alone and is incomplete. The sample lists 250,000 or so clones, 70% to 90% occurring once. V was pared by 5 bases and J by 10 bases, with 18 bases between. Germline V gene sequence: CDR1 MNHNY, CDR2 SVGAGI (reference sequence). The CDR3 consists of 14 residues.

This sequence originates from a young man who had recovered from COVID-19. The rearrangement links TRBV6-6 to TRBJ2-1; D possibly corresponds to TRBD2 (5 bases). The sequenced sample consisted of PBMCs or T cells enriched from blood (not recorded which). CDR3 DNA: TGTGCCAGCAGTCACCTCGCGCGGGCGGTCGAGCAGTTCTTC. Translating it yields CASSHLARAVEQFF.